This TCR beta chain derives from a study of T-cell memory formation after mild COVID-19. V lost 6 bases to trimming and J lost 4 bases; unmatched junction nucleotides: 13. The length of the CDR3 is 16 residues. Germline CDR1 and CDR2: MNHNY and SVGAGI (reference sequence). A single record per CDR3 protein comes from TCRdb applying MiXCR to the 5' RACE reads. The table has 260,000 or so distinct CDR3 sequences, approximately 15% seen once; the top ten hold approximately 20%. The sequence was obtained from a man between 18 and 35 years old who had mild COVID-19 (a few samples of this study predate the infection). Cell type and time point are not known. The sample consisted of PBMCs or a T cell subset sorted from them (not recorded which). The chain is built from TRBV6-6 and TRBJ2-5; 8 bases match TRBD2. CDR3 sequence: CASSPRGSGGGETQYF. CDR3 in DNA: TGTGCCAGCAGCCCTCGGGGGAGCGGGGGAGGAGAGACCCAGTACTTC.